These 11 T cell receptor beta chains share one sample of origin, sequenced in a study of OX40 agonist ivuxolimab in advanced cancers. The assay was immunoSEQ multiplex PCR, and TCRdb's table has in-frame clones only and misses some. The repertoire consists of 40,000 to 60,000 clones, with 80% to 85% occurring once and the leading ten covering 2.5% to 3.5%. Sequences were derived from CD4+ or CD8+ T cells sorted from blood, sampled in a trial of the OX40 agonist ivuxolimab. These TCRs come from an adult with an advanced solid tumor such as melanoma, head and neck, liver or kidney cancer.

The chain carries TRBV7-2 and TRBJ1-4, with 8 bases lining up with TRBD1. Germline-derived CDR1 and CDR2 are SGHTA and FQGNSA. With V trimmed by 3 bases and J by 7 bases, 10 bases remained unmatched. This CDR3 comprises 16 residues. The CDR3 coding sequence is TGTGCCAGCAGCTTGCAGATGTGGACAGGGACTGAAAAACTGTTTTTT. Its protein product is CASSLQMWTGTEKLFF.

The chain employs TRBV4-1 and TRBJ2-5, with D hard to call. Germline V gives CDR1 MGHRA, CDR2 YSYEKL. This CDR3 is built from 15 residues. The V end was cut by 0 bases, the J end by 5 bases, with 13 bases between. The CDR3 bases are TGCGCCAGCAGCCAAGATCTACTTGGCAGCGAGACCCAGTACTTC. The encoded protein is CASSQDLLGSETQYF.

The V gene is TRBV11-3, the J gene TRBJ2-5; 12 positions match TRBD1. Germline values: CDR1 SGHNT, CDR2 YENEEA. This CDR3 is built from 15 residues. Trimming took 1 base from V and 7 from J; bases not matched to a gene: 4. The CDR3: CASSLAGQGASTQYF. The CDR3 DNA sequence: TGTGCCAGCAGCTTAGCGGGACAGGGGGCATCGACCCAGTACTTC.

This chain links TRBV18 with TRBJ2-1, with D possibly matching TRBD2 (5 bases). V shed 2 bases and J shed 5 bases, with 10 bases lying between them. Per the germline V gene, CDR1 is KGHSH and CDR2 is LQKENI. The CDR3 is 14 residues long. The CDR3, as DNA: TGTGCCAGCTCACCATTCCCCGGGGACAATGAGCAGTTCTTC. It is translated as CASSPFPGDNEQFF.

This clone was recorded a few times. The rearrangement uses TRBV5-8 and TRBJ1-5; no reliable D call. V gave up 4 bases and J gave up 5 bases, with 13 bases separating them. Germline V CDR1 and CDR2: SGHTS, YDEGEE. This CDR3 is 14 amino acids long. CDR3 in DNA: TGTGCCAGCAGCCAAGGACTCGCCCATCAGCCCCAGCATTTT. Translation gives CASSQGLAHQPQHF. Full variable domain (remainder filled in from reference TRBV5-8 and TRBJ1-5): EAGVTQSPTHLIKTRGQQATLRCSPISGHTSVYWYQQALGLGLQFLLWYDEGEERNRGNFPPRFSGRQFPNYSSELNVNALELEDSALYLCASSQGLAHQPQHFGDGTRLSIL.

This chain links TRBV6-5 with TRBJ2-7; 10 bases agree with TRBD2. Germline V lookup: CDR1 MNHEY, CDR2 SVGAGI. The CDR3 is 15 amino acids. Trimming cost V 2 bases and J 3 bases; bases outside gene matches: 4. The CDR3 region has the DNA TGTGCCAGCAGTTACCTAGCGGGGGCCGTCTACGAGCAGTACTTC. Its translation is CASSYLAGAVYEQYF.

The chain employs TRBV7-2 and TRBJ2-3; 9 bases line up with TRBD1. The germline gives CDR1 SGHTA, CDR2 FQGNSA. J lost 3 bases, V lost 4 bases, and 5 bases had no gene match. The CDR3 is 15 residues long. The CDR3 reads CASSSRTGVTDTQYF. Written as DNA, the CDR3 is TGTGCCAGCAGCTCCAGGACAGGGGTGACAGATACGCAGTATTTT.

The V and J genes are TRBV6-1 and TRBJ1-2; no firm D call. V lost 6 bases and J 6 bases, leaving 17 bases between the germline ends. This CDR3 region has 14 residues. The germline gives CDR1 MNHNS, CDR2 SASEGT. CDR3 loop: CASRSEDRYNGYTF. The CDR3 DNA follows: TGTGCCAGCAGATCCGAGGACCGATACAATGGCTACACCTTC.

This chain uses TRBV18 with TRBJ2-1; 8 bases fit TRBD2. Germline trimming cut 6 bases from V and 9 bases from J; bases unmatched to any gene: 22. From germline, CDR1 is KGHSH and CDR2 LQKENI. CDR3 length equals 18 residues. The CDR3 DNA sequence: TGTGCCAGCTCTCTACGCCGGGGGGGATCGGCGGGGGCGAGTGAGCAGTTCTTC. As protein: CASSLRRGGSAGASEQFF.

The chain is built from TRBV27 and TRBJ1-6; the match to TRBD1 covers 11 bases. The J segment lost 9 bases and the V segment lost 5 bases, leaving 9 bases of the junction unmatched. The CDR3 is 16 amino acids. Germline V lookup: CDR1 MNHEY, CDR2 SMNVEV (reference sequence). The CDR3 protein is CASSLFFGTGGSPLHF. The CDR3 nucleotides read TGTGCCAGCAGTCTTTTTTTTGGGACAGGGGGTTCACCCCTCCACTTT.

In its sample, this clone was seen once. This rearrangement joins TRBV2 to TRBJ1-3, with 9 positions matching TRBD1. Trimming cost V 4 bases and J 4 bases; bases outside gene matches: 5. This CDR3 has 15 amino acids. Germline V lookup: CDR1 SNHLY, CDR2 FYNNEI. The CDR3 nucleotides read TGTGCCAGCAGTGTCTGGACAGGGGTAGGAAACACCATATATTTT. It translates to CASSVWTGVGNTIYF. The variable domain in full, with the rest retrieved from reference TRBV2 and TRBJ1-3, is EPEVTQTPSHQVTQMGQEVILRCVPISNHLYFYWYRQILGQKVEFLVSFYNNEISEKSEIFDDQFSVERPDGSNFTLKIRSTKLEDSAMYFCASSVWTGVGNTIYFGEGSWLTVV.